These 9 T cell receptor beta chains were all obtained from the same sample, sequenced in a study of CD8 T cells in Susac syndrome. Random hexamers were used to reverse transcribe the RNA input (about 0.5 to 1 ug). One entry per CDR3 protein, called by TCRdb with MiXCR from the immunoSEQ multiplex PCR reads. Of some 170,000 distinct CDR3 sequences listed, 85% to 95% are singletons. Sequenced: CD4+ T cells from PBMCs. These receptors were collected from a human donor in good health.

J is TRBJ2-1 and V is TRBV3-1, with D hard to call. Germline V gene data show CDR1 as LGHDT and CDR2 as YNNKEL (reference sequence). The CDR3 length is 16 residues. V was shortened by 5 bases and J by 0 bases, with 14 bases between the two germline ends. The CDR3 sequence is CASSFQAPSSYNEQFF. The CDR3 region has the DNA TGTGCCAGCAGCTTTCAAGCGCCTAGCTCCTACAATGAGCAGTTCTTC.

The chain carries TRBV12-5 and TRBJ2-1; D uncertain. The ends were cut back, 7 bases at V and 7 bases at J, with 14 bases in the middle. CDR1 and CDR2 (germline): LGHNT, FRNRAP. The CDR3 contains 13 residues. CDR3 in amino acids: CASVPPGINEQFF. CDR3 sequence (DNA): TGTGCTAGTGTTCCCCCAGGAATTAATGAGCAGTTCTTC.

This chain joins TRBV12-3 or TRBV12-4 and TRBJ1-6, with 8 bases lining up with TRBD1. The trim removed 10 bases at V and 10 bases at J, leaving 9 bases unmatched. The CDR3 runs to 13 residues. This CDR3 is CATRGQGRSPLHF. For the CDR3, the DNA is TGTGCCACCCGAGGACAGGGCCGCTCACCCCTCCACTTT.

The chain is built from TRBV29-1 and TRBJ1-1, with TRBD1 matching over 8 bases. There are 14 residues in the CDR3. Germline CDR1 is SQVTM and CDR2 is ANQGSEA. V lost 5 bases, J lost 4 bases, and 9 bases stayed unmatched. This CDR3 reads CSVSGGQGSTEAFF. The CDR3 coding sequence is TGCAGCGTTTCAGGGGGCCAGGGAAGCACTGAAGCTTTCTTT.

This rearrangement joins TRBV9 to TRBJ2-2, with a weak D call TRBD1 (6 bases). Germline CDR1 reads SGDLS; CDR2 reads YYNGEE. This CDR3 has 15 amino acids. V lost 4 bases and J lost 4, with 14 bases in between. The CDR3 DNA reads TGTGCCAGCAGCCCCCGACAGGCGTTCACCGGGGAGCTGTTTTTT. Its translation is CASSPRQAFTGELFF.

This chain links TRBV19 with TRBJ2-7, with a possible D match to TRBD2 (6 bases). V lost 6 bases, J lost 5 bases, and 17 bases lay in between. Germline V CDR1 and CDR2: LNHDA, SQIVND (reference sequence). This CDR3 has 14 amino acids. In DNA, the CDR3 is TGTGCCAGTAGGGCCGGGACTCCGACGGACGAGCAGTACTTC. Its protein is CASRAGTPTDEQYF.

About this clonotype itself: Germline is not matched at one junction end, which may reflect a read error. The CDR3 region is CSAHTGLEAFF. CDR3 in DNA: TGCAGTGCCCATACAGGGCTTGAAGCTTTTTTT. The chain carries TRBV20-1 and TRBJ1-1; possible D gene TRBD1, 6 bases. Germline CDR1 DFQATT, CDR2 SNEGSKA (reference sequence). This CDR3 spans 11 amino acids.

The chain uses TRBV14 and TRBJ1-4; D unresolved. There are 12 residues in the CDR3. Per the germline V gene, CDR1 is SGHDN and CDR2 is FVKESK. V shed 5 bases and J shed 10 bases, with 11 bases lying between them. The CDR3, as DNA: TGTGCCAGCAGCACAGCGCCGGGAAAACTGTTTTTT. Its translation: CASSTAPGKLFF.

The rearrangement links TRBV7-2 to TRBJ2-3, with a tentative D call TRBD2 (7 bases). Germline V gene data show CDR1 as SGHTA and CDR2 as FQGNSA. Between the trimmed V and J ends, which lost 3 bases and 1 base, there was a span of 11 bases. The CDR3 is 15 amino acids. In DNA form, the CDR3 reads TGTGCCAGCAGCTTGGGGGGGCACGGCACAGATACGCAGTATTTT. Residues: CASSLGGHGTDTQYF.